The TCR beta chain described here comes from a study of cytomegalovirus exposure and HLA in healthy donors. Notes on this clone: The antigen remains undetermined.

The V end was cut by 4 bases, the J end by 7 bases, with 19 bases between. Looked up from germline, CDR1 is LGHNA and CDR2 is YNFKEQ. The CDR3 has 15 residues. The PCR made use of 60 Vbeta and 13 Jbeta primers. Profiled with immunoSEQ multiplex PCR; TCRdb holds only in-frame clones, not every one. Among about 180,000 clones, approximately 80% were seen once, and the ten largest hold 1.2% to 1.5%. Findings of the study overall: Productive rates of about 90% or about 30% were seen for most TCR beta V segments in an earlier analysis. A later analysis found most CMV-associated TCR beta chains apparently HLA-restricted.

The source is a girl aged 5-17 years in good health and CMV-seropositive. Input material: PBMCs. The rearrangement uses TRBV4-2 and TRBJ1-1; D not resolved. The CDR3 spells CASSPPGGGVIEAFF. Written as DNA, the CDR3 is TGTGCCAGCAGCCCACCAGGCGGAGGAGTTATTGAAGCTTTCTTT.